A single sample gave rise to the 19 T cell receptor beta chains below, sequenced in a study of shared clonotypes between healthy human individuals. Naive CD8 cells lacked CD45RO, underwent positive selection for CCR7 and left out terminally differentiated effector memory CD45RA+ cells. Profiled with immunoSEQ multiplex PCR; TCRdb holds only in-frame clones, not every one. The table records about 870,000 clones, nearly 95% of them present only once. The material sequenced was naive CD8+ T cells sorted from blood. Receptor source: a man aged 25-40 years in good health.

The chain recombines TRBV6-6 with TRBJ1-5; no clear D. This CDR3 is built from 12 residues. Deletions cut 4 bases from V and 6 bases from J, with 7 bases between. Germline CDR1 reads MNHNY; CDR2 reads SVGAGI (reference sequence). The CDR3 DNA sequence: TGTGCCAGCAGTTCTGAGAGTCAGCCCCAGCATTTT. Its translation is CASSSESQPQHF.

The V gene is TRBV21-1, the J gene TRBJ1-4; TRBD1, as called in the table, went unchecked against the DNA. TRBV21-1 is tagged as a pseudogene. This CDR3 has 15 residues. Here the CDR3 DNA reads TGTGCCAGCAGGTTAGAGACAGGGCAGTATCGGAAACTGTTTTTT. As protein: CASRLETGQYRKLFF.

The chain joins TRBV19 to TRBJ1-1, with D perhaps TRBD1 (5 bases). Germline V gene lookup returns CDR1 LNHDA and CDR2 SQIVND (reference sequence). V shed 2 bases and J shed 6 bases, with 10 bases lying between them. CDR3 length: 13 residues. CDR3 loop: CASSITDSAEAFF. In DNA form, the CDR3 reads TGTGCCAGTAGTATAACCGACAGCGCTGAAGCTTTCTTT.

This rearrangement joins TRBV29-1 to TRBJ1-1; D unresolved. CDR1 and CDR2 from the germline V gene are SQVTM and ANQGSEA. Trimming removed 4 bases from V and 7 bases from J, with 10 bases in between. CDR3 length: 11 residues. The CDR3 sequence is CSVVVSLEAFF. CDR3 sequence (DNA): TGCAGCGTTGTTGTAAGCCTTGAAGCTTTCTTT.

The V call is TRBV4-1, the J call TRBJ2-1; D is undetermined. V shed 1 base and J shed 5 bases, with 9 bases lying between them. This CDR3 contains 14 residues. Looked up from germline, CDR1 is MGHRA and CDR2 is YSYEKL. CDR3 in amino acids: CASSQVFGNNEQFF. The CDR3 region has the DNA TGCGCCAGCAGCCAAGTTTTTGGAAACAATGAGCAGTTCTTC.

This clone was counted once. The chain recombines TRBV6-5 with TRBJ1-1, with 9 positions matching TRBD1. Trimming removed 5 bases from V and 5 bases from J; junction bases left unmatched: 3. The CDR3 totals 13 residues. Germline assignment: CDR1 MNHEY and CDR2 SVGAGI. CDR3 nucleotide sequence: TGTGCCAGCAGTATCGGGACAGGGACTGAAGCTTTCTTT. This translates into CASSIGTGTEAFF.

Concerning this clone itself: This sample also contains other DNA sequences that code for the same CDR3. CDR3 nucleotide sequence: TGCGCCAGCAGCGGACAGGGTTACGAGCAGTACTTC. This translates into CASSGQGYEQYF. This chain uses TRBV5-1 with TRBJ2-7; 8 bases fit TRBD1. CDR1 is SGHRS, CDR2 YFSETQ, per germline. CDR3 length: 12 amino acids. V lost 4 bases, J lost 4 bases, and 1 base stayed unmatched.

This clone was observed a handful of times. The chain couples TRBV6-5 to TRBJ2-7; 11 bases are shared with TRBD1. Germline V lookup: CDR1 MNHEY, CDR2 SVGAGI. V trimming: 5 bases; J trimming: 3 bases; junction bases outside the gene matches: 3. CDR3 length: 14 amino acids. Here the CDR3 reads CASSQGTGGYEQYF. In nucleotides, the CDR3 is TGTGCCAGCAGTCAAGGGACAGGGGGCTACGAGCAGTACTTC.

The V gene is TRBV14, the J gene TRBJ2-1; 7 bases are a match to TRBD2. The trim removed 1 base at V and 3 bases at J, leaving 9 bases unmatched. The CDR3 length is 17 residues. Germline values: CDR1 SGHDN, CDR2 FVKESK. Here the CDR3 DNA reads TGTGCCAGCAGCCAAGCTTACCGGGACTATCGCTACAATGAGCAGTTCTTC. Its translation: CASSQAYRDYRYNEQFF. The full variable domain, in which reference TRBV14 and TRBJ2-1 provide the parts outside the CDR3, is EAGVTQFPSHSVIEKGQTVTLRCDPISGHDNLYWYRRVMGKEIKFLLHFVKESKQDESGMPNNRFLAERTGGTYSTLKVQPAELEDSGVYFCASSQAYRDYRYNEQFFGPGTRLTVL.

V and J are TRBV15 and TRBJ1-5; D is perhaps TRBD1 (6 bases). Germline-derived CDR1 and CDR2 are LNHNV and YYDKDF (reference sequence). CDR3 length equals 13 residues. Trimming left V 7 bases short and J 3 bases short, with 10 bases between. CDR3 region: CATNRVLNQPQHF. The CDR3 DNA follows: TGTGCCACCAACAGGGTTCTCAATCAGCCCCAGCATTTT.

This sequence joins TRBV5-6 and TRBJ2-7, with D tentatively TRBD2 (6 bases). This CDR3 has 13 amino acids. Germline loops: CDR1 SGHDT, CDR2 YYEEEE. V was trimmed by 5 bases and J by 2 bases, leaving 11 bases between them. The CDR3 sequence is CASSTRGTYEQYF. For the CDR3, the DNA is TGTGCCAGCAGTACCCGGGGGACCTACGAGCAGTACTTC.

The CDR3 DNA is TGTGCCAGCAGTTTATCGTGGACTAGCGGGAGGGCTAGGGAGCTGTTTTTT. It is translated as CASSLSWTSGRARELFF. This chain links TRBV27 with TRBJ2-2; TRBD2 matches 15 bases. The germline V gene encodes CDR1 MNHEY and CDR2 SMNVEV (reference sequence). With 0 bases clipped from V and 9 bases from J, the junction kept 5 bases outside the gene matches. The CDR3 is 17 amino acids.

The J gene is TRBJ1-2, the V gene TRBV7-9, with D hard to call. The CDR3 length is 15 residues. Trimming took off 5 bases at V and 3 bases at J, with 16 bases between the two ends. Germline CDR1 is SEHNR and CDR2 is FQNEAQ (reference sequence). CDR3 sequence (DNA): TGTGCCAGCAGCGGGCGTGATGGTTCCTACTATGGCTACACCTTC. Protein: CASSGRDGSYYGYTF.

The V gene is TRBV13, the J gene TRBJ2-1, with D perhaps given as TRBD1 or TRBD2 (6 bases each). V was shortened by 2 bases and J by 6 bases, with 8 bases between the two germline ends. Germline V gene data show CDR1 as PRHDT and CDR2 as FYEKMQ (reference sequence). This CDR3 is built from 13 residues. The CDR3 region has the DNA TGTGCCAGCAGCTTAAAGGGGGGCAATGAGCAGTTCTTC. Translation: CASSLKGGNEQFF.

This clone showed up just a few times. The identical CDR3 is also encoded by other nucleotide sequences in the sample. DNA of the CDR3: TGCGCCAGCAGCCAAGGCCAGGGCAATCAGCCCCAGCATTTT. This encodes CASSQGQGNQPQHF. The chain links TRBV4-1 to TRBJ1-5; D gene uncertain. Looked up from germline, CDR1 is MGHRA and CDR2 is YSYEKL. V shed 1 base and J shed 2 bases, with 6 bases lying between them. The CDR3 is 14 amino acids.

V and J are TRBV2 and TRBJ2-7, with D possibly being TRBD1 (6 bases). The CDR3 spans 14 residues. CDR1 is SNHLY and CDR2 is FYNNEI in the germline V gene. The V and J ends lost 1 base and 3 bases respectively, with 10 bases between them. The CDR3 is CASSEGQADYEQYF. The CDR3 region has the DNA TGTGCCAGCAGTGAAGGACAGGCTGACTACGAGCAGTACTTC.

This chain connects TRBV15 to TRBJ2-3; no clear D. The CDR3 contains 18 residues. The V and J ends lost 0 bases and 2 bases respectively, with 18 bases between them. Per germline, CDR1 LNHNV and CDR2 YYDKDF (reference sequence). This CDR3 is CATSREFSGGLNTDTQYF. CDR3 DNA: TGTGCCACCAGCAGAGAATTTTCGGGTGGCCTCAACACAGATACGCAGTATTTT.

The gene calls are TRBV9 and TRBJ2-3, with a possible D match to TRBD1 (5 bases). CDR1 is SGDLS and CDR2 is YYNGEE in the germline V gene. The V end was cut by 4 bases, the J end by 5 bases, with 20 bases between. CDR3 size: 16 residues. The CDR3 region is CASSLREGAWVDTQYF. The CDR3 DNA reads TGTGCCAGCAGCCTTAGGGAAGGGGCTTGGGTAGATACGCAGTATTTT.

The CDR3 region has the DNA TGTGCCAGCAGTGAATGGGTAAGCGGGGGTACTGAAGCTTTCTTT. It translates to CASSEWVSGGTEAFF. The rearrangement joins TRBV6-1 to TRBJ1-1, with D possibly being TRBD1 (5 bases). The CDR3 covers 15 residues. Germline assignment: CDR1 MNHNS and CDR2 SASEGT. V gave up 2 bases and J gave up 5 bases, with 15 bases separating them.